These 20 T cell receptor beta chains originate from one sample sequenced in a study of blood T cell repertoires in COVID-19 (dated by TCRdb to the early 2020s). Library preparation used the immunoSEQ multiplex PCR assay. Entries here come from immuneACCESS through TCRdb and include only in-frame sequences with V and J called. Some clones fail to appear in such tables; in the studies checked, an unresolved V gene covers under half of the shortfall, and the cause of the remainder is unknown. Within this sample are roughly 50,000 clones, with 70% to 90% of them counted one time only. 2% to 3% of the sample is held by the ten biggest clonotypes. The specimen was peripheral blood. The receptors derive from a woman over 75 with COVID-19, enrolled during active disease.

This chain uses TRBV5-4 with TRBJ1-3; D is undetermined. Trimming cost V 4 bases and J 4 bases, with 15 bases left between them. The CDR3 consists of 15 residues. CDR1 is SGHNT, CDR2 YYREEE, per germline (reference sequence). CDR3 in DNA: TGTGCCAGCAGCCTGCCCAGTCCGGGGGGAAACACCATATATTTT. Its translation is CASSLPSPGGNTIYF.

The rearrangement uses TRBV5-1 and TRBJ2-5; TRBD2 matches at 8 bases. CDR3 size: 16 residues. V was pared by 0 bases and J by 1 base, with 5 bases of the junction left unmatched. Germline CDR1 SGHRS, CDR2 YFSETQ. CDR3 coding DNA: TGCGCCAGCAGCTTGGCCGTCGGGAGGGCCCAAGAGACCCAGTACTTC. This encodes CASSLAVGRAQETQYF.

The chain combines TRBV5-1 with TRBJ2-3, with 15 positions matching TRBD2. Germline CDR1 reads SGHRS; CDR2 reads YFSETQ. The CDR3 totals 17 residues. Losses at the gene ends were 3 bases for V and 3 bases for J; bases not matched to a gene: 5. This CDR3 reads CASSWGLAGGRTDTQYF. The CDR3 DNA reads TGCGCCAGCAGCTGGGGACTAGCGGGAGGTAGGACAGATACGCAGTATTTT.

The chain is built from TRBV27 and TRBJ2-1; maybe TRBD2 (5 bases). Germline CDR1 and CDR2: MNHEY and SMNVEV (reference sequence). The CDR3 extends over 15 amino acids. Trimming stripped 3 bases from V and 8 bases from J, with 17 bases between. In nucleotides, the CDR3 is TGTGCCAGCAGTTTGAACCGTGTTGCGGGCGATGAGCAGTTCTTC. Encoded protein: CASSLNRVAGDEQFF.

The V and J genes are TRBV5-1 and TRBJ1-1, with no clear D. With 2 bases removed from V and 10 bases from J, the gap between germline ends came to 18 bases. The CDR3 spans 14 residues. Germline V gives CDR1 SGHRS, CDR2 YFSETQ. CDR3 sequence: CASSLSAGRLGAFF. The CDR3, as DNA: TGCGCCAGCAGCTTATCCGCGGGCCGCCTGGGAGCTTTCTTT.

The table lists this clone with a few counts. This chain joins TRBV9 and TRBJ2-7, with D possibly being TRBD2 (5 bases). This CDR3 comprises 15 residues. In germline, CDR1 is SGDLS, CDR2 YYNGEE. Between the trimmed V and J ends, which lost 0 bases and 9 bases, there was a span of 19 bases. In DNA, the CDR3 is TGTGCCAGCAGCGTAGCTCACGCCGGGATAAATATGCAGTACTTC. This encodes CASSVAHAGINMQYF.

In DNA form, the CDR3 reads TGTGCCAGTCGGACAGGGGGCTCCTACGAGCAGTACTTC. Encoded protein: CASRTGGSYEQYF. The chain has TRBV19 and TRBJ2-7, with 10 bases identical to TRBD1. CDR3 length: 13 amino acids. Germline loops: CDR1 LNHDA, CDR2 SQIVND (reference sequence). V lost 8 bases, J lost 0 bases, and 1 base stayed unmatched.

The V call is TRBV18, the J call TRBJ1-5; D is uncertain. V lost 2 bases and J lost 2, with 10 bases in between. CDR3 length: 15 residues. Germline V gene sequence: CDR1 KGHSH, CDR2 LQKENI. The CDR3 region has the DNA TGTGCCAGCTCACCAGAGGATTTTCGCAATCAGCCCCAGCATTTT. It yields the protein CASSPEDFRNQPQHF.

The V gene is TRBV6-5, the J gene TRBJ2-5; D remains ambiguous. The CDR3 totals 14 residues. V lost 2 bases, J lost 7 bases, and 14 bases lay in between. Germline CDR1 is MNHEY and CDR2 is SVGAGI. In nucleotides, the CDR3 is TGTGCCAGCAGTTACGCCGGGTCTGGCGGGACCCAGTACTTC. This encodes CASSYAGSGGTQYF.

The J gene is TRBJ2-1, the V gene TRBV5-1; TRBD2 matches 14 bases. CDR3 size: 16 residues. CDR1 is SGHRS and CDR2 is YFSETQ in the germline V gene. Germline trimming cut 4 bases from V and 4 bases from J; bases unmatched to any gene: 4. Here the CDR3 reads CASSGLAGGSYNEQFF. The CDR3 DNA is TGCGCCAGCAGCGGACTAGCGGGGGGTTCTTACAATGAGCAGTTCTTC.

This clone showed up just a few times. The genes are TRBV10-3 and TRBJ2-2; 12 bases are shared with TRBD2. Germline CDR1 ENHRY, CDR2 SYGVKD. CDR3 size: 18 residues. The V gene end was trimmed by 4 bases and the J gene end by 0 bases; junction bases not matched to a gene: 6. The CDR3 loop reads CAISVPLAGGSNTGELFF. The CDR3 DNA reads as TGTGCCATCAGTGTGCCCCTAGCGGGAGGGTCGAACACCGGGGAGCTGTTTTTT.

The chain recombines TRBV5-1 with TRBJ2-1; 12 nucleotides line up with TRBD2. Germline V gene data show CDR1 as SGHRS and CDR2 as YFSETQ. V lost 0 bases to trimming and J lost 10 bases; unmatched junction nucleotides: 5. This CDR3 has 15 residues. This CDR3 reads CASSLGLAGVGEQFF. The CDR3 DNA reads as TGCGCCAGCAGCTTGGGACTAGCGGGAGTCGGGGAGCAGTTCTTC.

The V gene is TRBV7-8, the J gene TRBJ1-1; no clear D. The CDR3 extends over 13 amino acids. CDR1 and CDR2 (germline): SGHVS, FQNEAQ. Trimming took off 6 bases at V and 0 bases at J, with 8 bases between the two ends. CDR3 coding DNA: TGTGCCAGCAGGAACAGCTTGAACACTGAAGCTTTCTTT. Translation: CASRNSLNTEAFF. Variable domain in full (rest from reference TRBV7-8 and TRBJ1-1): GAGVSQSPRYKVAKRGQDVALRCDPISGHVSLFWYQQALGQGPEFLTYFQNEAQLDKSGLPSDRFFAERPEGSVSTLKIQRTQQEDSAVYLCASRNSLNTEAFFGQGTRLTVV.

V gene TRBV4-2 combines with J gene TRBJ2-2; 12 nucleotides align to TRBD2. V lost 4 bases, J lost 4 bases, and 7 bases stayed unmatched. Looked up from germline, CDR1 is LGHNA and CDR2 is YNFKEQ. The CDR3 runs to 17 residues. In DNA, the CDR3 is TGTGCCAGCAGCCTGAGACTAGCGGGAGATTTCACCGGGGAGCTGTTTTTT. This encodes CASSLRLAGDFTGELFF.

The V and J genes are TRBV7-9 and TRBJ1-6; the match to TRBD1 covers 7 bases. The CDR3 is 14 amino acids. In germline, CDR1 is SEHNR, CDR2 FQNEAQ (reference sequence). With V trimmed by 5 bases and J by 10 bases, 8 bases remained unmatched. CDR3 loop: CASSIRDSNSPLHF. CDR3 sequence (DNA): TGTGCCAGCAGCATACGGGACAGTAACTCACCCCTCCACTTT.

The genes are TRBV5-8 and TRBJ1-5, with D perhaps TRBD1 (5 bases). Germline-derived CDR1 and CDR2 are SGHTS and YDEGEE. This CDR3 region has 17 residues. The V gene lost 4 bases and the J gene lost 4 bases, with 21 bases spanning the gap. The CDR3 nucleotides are TGTGCCAGCAGCCCCGTCCCGAGGACGGGGGGTAATCAGCCCCAGCATTTT. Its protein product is CASSPVPRTGGNQPQHF.

CDR3 coding DNA: TGTGCCAGCAGGCCCAGCGGGAGCTCCTACAATGAGCAGTTCTTC. Its protein is CASRPSGSSYNEQFF. The chain carries TRBV6-6 and TRBJ2-1; the match to TRBD2 covers 8 bases. The trim removed 6 bases at V and 0 bases at J, leaving 4 bases unmatched. The V gene's germline CDR1 is MNHNY and CDR2 SVGAGI (reference sequence). The CDR3 consists of 15 residues.

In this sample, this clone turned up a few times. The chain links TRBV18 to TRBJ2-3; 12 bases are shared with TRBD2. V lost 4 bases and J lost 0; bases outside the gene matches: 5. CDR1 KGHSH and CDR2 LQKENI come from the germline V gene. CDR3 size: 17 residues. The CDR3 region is CASSRRTSGTSTDTQYF. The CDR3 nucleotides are TGTGCCAGCTCACGAAGGACTAGCGGGACTAGCACAGATACGCAGTATTTT. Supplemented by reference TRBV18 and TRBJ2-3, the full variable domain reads NAGVMQNPRHLVRRRGQEARLRCSPMKGHSHVYWYRQLPEEGLKFMVYLQKENIIDESGMPKERFSAEFPKEGPSILRIQQVVRGDSAAYFCASSRRTSGTSTDTQYFGPGTRLTVL.

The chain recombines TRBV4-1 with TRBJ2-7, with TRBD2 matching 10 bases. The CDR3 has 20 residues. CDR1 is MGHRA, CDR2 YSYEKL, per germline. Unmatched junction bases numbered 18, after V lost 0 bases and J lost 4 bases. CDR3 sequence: CASSQDRLLAGNTLQYEQYF. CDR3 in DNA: TGCGCCAGCAGCCAAGATCGCCTACTAGCGGGAAATACCTTACAATACGAGCAGTACTTC.

The CDR3 DNA reads as TGCAGTGCTAGTAGGGGACAGGTAGTAGGCTATGGCTACACCTTC. Its translation: CSASRGQVVGYGYTF. The chain recombines TRBV20-1 with TRBJ1-2; 8 positions match TRBD1. Trimming at V came to 3 bases and at J to 4 bases, leaving 10 bases not matched to a gene. CDR1 and CDR2 from the germline V gene are DFQATT and SNEGSKA (reference sequence). CDR3 size: 15 residues.